This TCR beta chain was identified in a study of T cell repertoires in cytomegalovirus infection. Study background: An indication of both CMV infection and matching HLA type came from public TCR beta signatures. Study results and caveats: Dominant in the ex vivo response were TCR beta clonotypes restricted by HLA-C and specific for CMV.

TCRdb re-derived calls from the reads in MiXCR, one entry per CDR3 protein. The sample has about 740,000 distinct CDR3 sequences, less than 40% seen once. This clonotype showed up just a few times. The antigen is not known. This CDR3 contains 14 residues. Germline-derived CDR1 and CDR2 are SQVTM and ANQGSEA. Trimming left V 6 bases short and J 4 bases short, with 16 bases between. The rearrangement links TRBV29-1 to TRBJ1-5, with TRBD1 as a possible D gene (5 bases). The TCR originated in a human donor in good health (CMV status not recorded). Some clones in this sample may be carry-over from other donors' samples. Sequenced sample: PBMCs. The CDR3 sequence is CSVGHGGGNQPQHF. In DNA, the CDR3 is TGCAGCGTGGGGCACGGGGGAGGGAATCAGCCCCAGCATTTT. The full variable domain, in which reference TRBV29-1 and TRBJ1-5 provide the parts outside the CDR3, is SAVISQKPSRDICQRGTSLTIQCQVDSQVTMMFWYRQQPGQSLTLIATANQGSEATYESGFVIDKFPISRPNLTFSTLTVSNMSPEDSSIYLCSVGHGGGNQPQHFGDGTRLSIL.